Here is one T cell receptor (beta chain) with its context. Measured with immunoSEQ multiplex PCR; TCRdb has only the in-frame clones, and not every one. The sample consists of under 65,000 clones, about nine tenths of them appearing once. This entry is derived from a study of control samples from healthy donors and cancer patients. CDR1 and CDR2 (germline): MNHEY, SVGEGT. This CDR3 has 14 amino acids. J gave up 4 bases and V 2 bases, and 4 bases lay outside the gene matches. The chain employs TRBV6-2 or TRBV6-3 and TRBJ2-7, with 8 bases lining up with TRBD2. Input material: PBMCs. This receptor was identified in a woman between 45 and 60 years old with colorectal cancer. The CDR3: CASSYPGLGYEQYF. The CDR3 region has the DNA TGTGCCAGCAGTTACCCGGGACTAGGGTACGAGCAGTACTTC.